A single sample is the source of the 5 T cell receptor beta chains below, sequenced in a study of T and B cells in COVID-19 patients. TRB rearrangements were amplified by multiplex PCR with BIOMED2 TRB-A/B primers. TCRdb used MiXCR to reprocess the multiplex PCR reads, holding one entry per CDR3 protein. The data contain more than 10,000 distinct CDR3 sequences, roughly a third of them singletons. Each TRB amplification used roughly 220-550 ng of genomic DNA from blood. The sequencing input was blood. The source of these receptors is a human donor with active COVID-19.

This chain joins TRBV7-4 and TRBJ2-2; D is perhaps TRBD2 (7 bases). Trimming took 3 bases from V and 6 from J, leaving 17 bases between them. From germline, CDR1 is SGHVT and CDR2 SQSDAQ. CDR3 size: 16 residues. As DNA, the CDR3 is TGTGCCAGCAGCTTTTGGGGGGGCCGGGGGGCCGGGGAGCTGTTTTTT. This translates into CASSFWGGRGAGELFF.

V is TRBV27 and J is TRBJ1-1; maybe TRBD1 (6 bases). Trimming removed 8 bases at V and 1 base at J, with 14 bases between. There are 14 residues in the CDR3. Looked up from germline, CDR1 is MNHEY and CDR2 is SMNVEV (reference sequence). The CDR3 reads CASGPATGNTEAFF. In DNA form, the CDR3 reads TGTGCCAGCGGGCCCGCGACAGGGAACACTGAAGCTTTCTTT.

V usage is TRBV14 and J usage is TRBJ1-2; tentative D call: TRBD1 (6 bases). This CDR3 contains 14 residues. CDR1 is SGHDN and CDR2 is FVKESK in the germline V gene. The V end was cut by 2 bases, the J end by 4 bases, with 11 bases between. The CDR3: CASSQQGRGYGYTF. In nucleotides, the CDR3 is TGTGCCAGCAGCCAACAGGGGCGAGGCTATGGCTACACCTTC.

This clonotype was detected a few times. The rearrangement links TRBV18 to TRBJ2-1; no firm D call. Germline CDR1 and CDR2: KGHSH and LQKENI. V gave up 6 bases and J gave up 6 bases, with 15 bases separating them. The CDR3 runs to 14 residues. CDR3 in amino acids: CASSPTVPVNEQFF. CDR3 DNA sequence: TGTGCCAGCTCGCCAACAGTCCCAGTCAATGAGCAGTTCTTC.

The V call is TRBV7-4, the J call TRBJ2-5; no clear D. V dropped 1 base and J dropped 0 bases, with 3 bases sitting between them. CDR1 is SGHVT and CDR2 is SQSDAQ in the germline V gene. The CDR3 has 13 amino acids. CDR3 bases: TGTGCCAGCAGCTTAGTATACCAAGAGACCCAGTACTTC. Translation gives CASSLVYQETQYF.